This T cell receptor beta chain emerged from a study of T cells after yellow fever vaccination. As for the study in general: Preparation of the low-cell-number fractions used SMART-Seq v4 Ultra Low Input.

Germline CDR1 reads SGHTA; CDR2 reads FQGNSA. This CDR3 has 15 amino acids. The V segment lost 5 bases and the J segment 7 bases; nucleotides outside the gene matches: 10. Using its own MiXCR run on the 5' RACE reads, TCRdb lists one record per CDR3 protein. The sample has about 340,000 distinct CDR3 sequences, approximately 4% seen once. This receptor was obtained from a young man who received the YFV17D yellow fever vaccine. Sequenced here: PBMCs, sampled 5 days after the yellow fever booster vaccination. J is TRBJ1-4 and V is TRBV7-2; 7 positions agree with TRBD1. DNA of the CDR3: TGTGCCAGCAGCCCACGACAGGGTCGAGCTGAAAAACTGTTTTTT. Its translation is CASSPRQGRAEKLFF.